The source of this TCR beta chain is a study of spatial heterogeneity in lung cancer. In the study overall: Detected beta-chain sequences consistently exceeded alpha-chain sequences.

The time point denotes: sample taken at primary tumor resection. Donors were over 70 untreated early-stage non-small cell lung cancer patients. Unsorted samples of tumor, nontumor lung or frozen PBMC had their whole RNA sequenced. This clonotype was found many times. What it binds is unknown. The CDR3 runs to 15 residues. The V end lost 7 bases, the J end lost 3 bases, and 20 bases lay between the germline ends. Germline lookup yields CDR1 SQVTM and CDR2 ANQGSEA. Via MiXCR, TCRdb re-called the 5' RACE reads, giving one row per CDR3 protein. The repertoire holds 9,200 or so distinct CDR3 sequences, with roughly 8.8% as singletons. Notes on the study in general: Nonsynonymous mutation counts, ubiquitous and regional, were tracked by the respective counts of ubiquitous and regional expanded TCRs. Mutation tallies in tumors tracked expanded intratumoral alpha and beta TCR counts.

The sequence was obtained from a male donor with early-stage non-small cell lung cancer. The chain combines TRBV29-1 with TRBJ2-3; D may be TRBD1 or TRBD2 (6 bases each). Sequences were derived from lung tumor tissue, sampled at surgery. The CDR3 DNA reads as TGCAGCGGCACTCCCCCGGGGGCAACAACAGATACGCAGTATTTT. Translation: CSGTPPGATTDTQYF.